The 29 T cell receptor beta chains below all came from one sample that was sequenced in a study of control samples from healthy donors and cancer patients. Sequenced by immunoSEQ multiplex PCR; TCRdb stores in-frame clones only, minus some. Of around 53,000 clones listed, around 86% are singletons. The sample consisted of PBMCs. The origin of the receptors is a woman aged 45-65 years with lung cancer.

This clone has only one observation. The CDR3 DNA is TGTGCCAGCAGCCCTGGACAGGGGAGGGGGGCCAACGTCCTGACTTTC. Protein sequence: CASSPGQGRGANVLTF. The chain links TRBV7-3 to TRBJ2-6, with 9 bases fitting TRBD1. Germline lookup yields CDR1 SGHTA and CDR2 FQGTGA. V gave up 5 bases and J gave up 4 bases; unmatched junction bases: 6. The CDR3 runs 16 residues.

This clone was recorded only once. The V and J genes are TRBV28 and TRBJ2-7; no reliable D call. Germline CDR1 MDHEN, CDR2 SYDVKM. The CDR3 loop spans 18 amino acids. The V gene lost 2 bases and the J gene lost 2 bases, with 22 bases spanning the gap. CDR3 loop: CASSLDTTAEFSTYEQYF. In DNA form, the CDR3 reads TGTGCCAGCAGTTTAGATACAACGGCCGAGTTTTCTACCTACGAGCAGTACTTC. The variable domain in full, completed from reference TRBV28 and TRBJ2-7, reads DVKVTQSSRYLVKRTGEKVFLECVQDMDHENMFWYRQDPGLGLRLIYFSYDVKMKEKGDIPEGYSVSREKKERFSLILESASTNQTSMYLCASSLDTTAEFSTYEQYFGPGTRLTVT.

The CDR3 coding sequence is TGTGCCACCAGTGATTTGGTCGAGGAGGGGCCGAGATCACCCCTCCACTTT. Encoded protein: CATSDLVEEGPRSPLHF. The V and J genes are TRBV24-1 and TRBJ1-6; perhaps TRBD1 as D (5 bases). With 0 bases removed from V and 10 bases from J, the gap between germline ends came to 18 bases. Germline V CDR1 and CDR2: KGHDR, SFDVKD. This CDR3 has 17 residues.

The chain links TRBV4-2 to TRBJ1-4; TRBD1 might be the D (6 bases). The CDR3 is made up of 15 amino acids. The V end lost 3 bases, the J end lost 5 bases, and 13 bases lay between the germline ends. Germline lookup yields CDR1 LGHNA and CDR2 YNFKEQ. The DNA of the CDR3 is TGTGCCAGCAGCCAGGGGGCCGGGGAGAATGAAAAACTGTTTTTT. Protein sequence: CASSQGAGENEKLFF.

This CDR3 is CASSYDRRTEAFF. The DNA of the CDR3 is TGTGCCAGCAGTTACGACAGAAGGACTGAAGCTTTCTTT. V is TRBV6-2 or TRBV6-3 and J is TRBJ1-1; possibly TRBD1 for D (5 bases). The ends were cut back, 2 bases at V and 5 bases at J, with 9 bases in the middle. Germline lookup yields CDR1 MNHEY and CDR2 SVGEGT. This CDR3 comprises 13 residues.

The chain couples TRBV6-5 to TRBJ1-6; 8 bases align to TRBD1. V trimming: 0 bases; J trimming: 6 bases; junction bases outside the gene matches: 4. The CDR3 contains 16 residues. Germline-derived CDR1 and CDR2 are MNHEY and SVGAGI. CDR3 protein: CASSYSRTGFNSPLHF. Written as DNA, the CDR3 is TGTGCCAGCAGTTACTCGCGGACAGGGTTTAATTCACCCCTCCACTTT.

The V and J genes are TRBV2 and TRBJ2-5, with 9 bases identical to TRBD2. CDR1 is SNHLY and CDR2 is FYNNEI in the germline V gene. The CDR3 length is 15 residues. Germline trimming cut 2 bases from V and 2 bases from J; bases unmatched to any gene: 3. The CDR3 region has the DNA TGTGCCAGCAGTGAAACCAGCGGGGGGCAAGAGACCCAGTACTTC. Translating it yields CASSETSGGQETQYF.

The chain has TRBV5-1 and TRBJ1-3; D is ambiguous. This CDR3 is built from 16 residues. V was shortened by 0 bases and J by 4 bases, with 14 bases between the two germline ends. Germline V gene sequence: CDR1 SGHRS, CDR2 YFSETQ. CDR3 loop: CASSLVPVEKGNTIYF. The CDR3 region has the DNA TGCGCCAGCAGCTTGGTACCAGTTGAAAAGGGAAACACCATATATTTT.

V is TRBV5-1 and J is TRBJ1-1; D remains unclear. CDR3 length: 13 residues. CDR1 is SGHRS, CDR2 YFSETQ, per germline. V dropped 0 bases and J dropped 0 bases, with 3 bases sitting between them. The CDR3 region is CASSLELNTEAFF. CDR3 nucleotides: TGCGCCAGCAGCTTGGAACTGAACACTGAAGCTTTCTTT.

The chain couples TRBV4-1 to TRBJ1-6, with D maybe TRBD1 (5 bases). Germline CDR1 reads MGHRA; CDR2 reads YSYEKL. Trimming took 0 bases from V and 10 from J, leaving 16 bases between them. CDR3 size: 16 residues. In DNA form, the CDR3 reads TGCGCCAGCAGCCAAGAGGCCAGGGCCGAGATGTCACCCCTCCACTTT. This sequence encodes CASSQEARAEMSPLHF.

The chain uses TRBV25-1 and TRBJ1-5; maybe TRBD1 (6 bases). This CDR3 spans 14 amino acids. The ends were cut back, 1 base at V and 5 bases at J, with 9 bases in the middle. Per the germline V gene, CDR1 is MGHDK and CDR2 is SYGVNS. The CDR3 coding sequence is TGTGCCAGCAGTGAATCGCAGGGGCATCAGCCCCAGCATTTT. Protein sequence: CASSESQGHQPQHF.

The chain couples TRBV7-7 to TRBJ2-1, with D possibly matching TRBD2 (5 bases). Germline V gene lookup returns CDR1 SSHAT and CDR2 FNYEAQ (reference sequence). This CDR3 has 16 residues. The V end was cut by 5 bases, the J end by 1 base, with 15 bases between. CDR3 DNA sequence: TGTGCCAGCAGCATAAGCCTAGAGCGGTCCTACAATGAGCAGTTCTTC. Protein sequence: CASSISLERSYNEQFF.

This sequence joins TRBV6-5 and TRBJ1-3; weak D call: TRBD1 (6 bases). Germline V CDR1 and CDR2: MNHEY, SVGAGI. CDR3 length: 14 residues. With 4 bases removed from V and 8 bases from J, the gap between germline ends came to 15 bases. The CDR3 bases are TGTGCCAGCAGTTGGGAAGGGGGGCTAGACACCATATATTTT. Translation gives CASSWEGGLDTIYF.

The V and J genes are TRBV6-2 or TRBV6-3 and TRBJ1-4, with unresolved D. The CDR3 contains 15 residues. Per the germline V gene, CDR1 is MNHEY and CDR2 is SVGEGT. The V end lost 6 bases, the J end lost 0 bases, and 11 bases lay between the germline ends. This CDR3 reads CASSGRIATNEKLFF. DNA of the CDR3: TGTGCCAGCAGCGGCCGGATCGCAACTAATGAAAAACTGTTTTTT.

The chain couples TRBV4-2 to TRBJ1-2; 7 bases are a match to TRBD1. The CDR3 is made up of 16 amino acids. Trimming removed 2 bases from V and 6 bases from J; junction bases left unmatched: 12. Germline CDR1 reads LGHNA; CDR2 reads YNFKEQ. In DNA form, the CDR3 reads TGTGCCAGCAGCCAAACCGGGACAGTAGAATATAATGGCTACACCTTC. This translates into CASSQTGTVEYNGYTF.

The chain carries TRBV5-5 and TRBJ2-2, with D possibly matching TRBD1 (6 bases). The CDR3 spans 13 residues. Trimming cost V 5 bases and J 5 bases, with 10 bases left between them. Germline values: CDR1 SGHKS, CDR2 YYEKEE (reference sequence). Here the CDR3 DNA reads TGTGCCAGCAGTTTACAGGGAACCGGGGAGCTGTTTTTT. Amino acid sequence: CASSLQGTGELFF. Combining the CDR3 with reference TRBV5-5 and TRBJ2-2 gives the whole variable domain DAGVTQSPTHLIKTRGQQVTLRCSPISGHKSVSWYQQVLGQGPQFIFQYYEKEERGRGNFPDRFSARQFPNYSSELNVNALLLGDSALYLCASSLQGTGELFFGEGSRLTVL.

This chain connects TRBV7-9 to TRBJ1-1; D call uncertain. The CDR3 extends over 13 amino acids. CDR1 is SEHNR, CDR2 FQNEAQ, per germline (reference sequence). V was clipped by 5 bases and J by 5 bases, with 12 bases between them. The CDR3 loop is CASSRQAGTEAFF. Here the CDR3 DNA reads TGTGCCAGCAGCCGTCAAGCGGGGACTGAAGCTTTCTTT. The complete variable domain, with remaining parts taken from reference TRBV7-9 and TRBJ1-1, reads DTGVSQNPRHKITKRGQNVTFRCDPISEHNRLYWYRQTLGQGPEFLTYFQNEAQLEKSRLLSDRFSAERPKGSFSTLEIQRTEQGDSAMYLCASSRQAGTEAFFGQGTRLTVV.

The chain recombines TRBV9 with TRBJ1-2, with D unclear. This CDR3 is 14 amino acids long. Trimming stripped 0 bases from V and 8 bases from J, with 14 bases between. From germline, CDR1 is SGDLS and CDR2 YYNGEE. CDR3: CASSVEGGLRGYTF. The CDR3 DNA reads TGTGCCAGCAGCGTAGAGGGAGGACTCCGGGGCTACACCTTC. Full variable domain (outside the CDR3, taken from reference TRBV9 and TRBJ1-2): DSGVTQTPKHLITATGQRVTLRCSPRSGDLSVYWYQQSLDQGLQFLIQYYNGEERAKGNILERFSAQQFPDLHSELNLSSLELGDSALYFCASSVEGGLRGYTFGSGTRLTVV.

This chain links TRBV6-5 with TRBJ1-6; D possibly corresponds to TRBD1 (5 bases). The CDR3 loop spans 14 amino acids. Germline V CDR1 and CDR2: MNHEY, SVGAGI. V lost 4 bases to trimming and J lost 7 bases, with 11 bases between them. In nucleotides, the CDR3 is TGTGCCAGCAGTTCCTGGGACCTCAATTCACCCCTCCACTTT. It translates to CASSSWDLNSPLHF.

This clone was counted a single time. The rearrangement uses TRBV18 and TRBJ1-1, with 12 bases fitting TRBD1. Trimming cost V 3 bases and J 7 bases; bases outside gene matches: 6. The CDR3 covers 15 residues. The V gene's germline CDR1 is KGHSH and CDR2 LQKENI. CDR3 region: CASSPGQGATHEAFF. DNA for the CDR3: TGTGCCAGCTCACCGGGACAGGGGGCCACCCATGAAGCTTTCTTT.

The chain's CDR3 is CASSLRRGSEAFF. CDR3 coding DNA: TGTGCCAGCAGCCTGAGGCGAGGGTCTGAAGCTTTCTTT. The chain couples TRBV11-2 to TRBJ1-1; D is unresolved. The germline V gene encodes CDR1 SGHAT and CDR2 FQNNGV. The CDR3 has 13 amino acids. Trimming pared 5 bases from V and 6 bases from J, leaving 13 bases between.

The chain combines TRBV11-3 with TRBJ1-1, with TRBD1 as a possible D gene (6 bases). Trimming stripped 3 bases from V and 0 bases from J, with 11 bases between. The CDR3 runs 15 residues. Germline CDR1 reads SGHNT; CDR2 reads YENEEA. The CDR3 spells CASSFRQGMNTEAFF. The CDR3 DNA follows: TGTGCCAGCAGCTTTCGGCAGGGGATGAACACTGAAGCTTTCTTT.

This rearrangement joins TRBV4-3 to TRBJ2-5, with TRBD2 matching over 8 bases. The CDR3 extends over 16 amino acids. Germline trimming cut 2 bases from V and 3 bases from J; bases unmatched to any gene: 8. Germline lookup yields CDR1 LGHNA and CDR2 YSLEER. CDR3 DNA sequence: TGCGCCAGCAGCCAATCCTTGGCCGGGGGGGAAGAGACCCAGTACTTC. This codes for CASSQSLAGGEETQYF.

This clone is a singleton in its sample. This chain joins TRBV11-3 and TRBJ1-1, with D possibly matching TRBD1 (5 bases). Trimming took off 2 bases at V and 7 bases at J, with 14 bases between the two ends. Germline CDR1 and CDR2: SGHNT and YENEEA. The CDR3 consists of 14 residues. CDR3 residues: CASSLPRQGDEAFF. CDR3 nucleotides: TGTGCCAGCAGCTTACCCCGGCAGGGAGATGAAGCTTTCTTT.

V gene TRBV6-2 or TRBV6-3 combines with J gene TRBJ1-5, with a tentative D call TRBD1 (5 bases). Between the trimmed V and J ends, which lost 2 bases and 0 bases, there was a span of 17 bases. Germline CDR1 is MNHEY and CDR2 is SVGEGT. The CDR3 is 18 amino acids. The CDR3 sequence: CASSYGPGETYSNQPQHF. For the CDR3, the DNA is TGTGCCAGCAGTTACGGCCCGGGGGAGACATATAGCAATCAGCCCCAGCATTTT.

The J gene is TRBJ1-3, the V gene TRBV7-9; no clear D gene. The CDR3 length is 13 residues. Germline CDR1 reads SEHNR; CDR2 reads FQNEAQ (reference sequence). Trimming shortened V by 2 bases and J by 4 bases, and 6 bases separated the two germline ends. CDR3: CASSLSVGNTIYF. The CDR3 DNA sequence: TGTGCCAGCAGCTTATCGGTGGGAAACACCATATATTTT.

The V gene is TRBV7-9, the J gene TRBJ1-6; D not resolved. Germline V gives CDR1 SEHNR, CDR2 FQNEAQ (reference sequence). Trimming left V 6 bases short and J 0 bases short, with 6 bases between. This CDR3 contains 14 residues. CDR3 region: CASRTSSYNSPLHF. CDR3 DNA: TGTGCCAGCAGGACCAGCTCCTATAATTCACCCCTCCACTTT.

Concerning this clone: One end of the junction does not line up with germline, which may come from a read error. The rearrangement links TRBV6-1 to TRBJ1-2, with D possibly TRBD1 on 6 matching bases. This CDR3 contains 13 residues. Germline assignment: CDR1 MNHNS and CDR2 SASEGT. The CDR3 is CTSTKGRGEGYTF. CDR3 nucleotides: TGTACCAGCACCAAGGGCAGGGGAGAAGGCTACACCTTC.

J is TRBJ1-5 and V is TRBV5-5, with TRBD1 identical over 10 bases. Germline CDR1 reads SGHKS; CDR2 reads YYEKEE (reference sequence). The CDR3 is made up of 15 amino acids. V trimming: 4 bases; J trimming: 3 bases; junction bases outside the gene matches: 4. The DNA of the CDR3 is TGTGCCAGCAGCGGGGGACAGGGGAACAATCAGCCCCAGCATTTT. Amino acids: CASSGGQGNNQPQHF.